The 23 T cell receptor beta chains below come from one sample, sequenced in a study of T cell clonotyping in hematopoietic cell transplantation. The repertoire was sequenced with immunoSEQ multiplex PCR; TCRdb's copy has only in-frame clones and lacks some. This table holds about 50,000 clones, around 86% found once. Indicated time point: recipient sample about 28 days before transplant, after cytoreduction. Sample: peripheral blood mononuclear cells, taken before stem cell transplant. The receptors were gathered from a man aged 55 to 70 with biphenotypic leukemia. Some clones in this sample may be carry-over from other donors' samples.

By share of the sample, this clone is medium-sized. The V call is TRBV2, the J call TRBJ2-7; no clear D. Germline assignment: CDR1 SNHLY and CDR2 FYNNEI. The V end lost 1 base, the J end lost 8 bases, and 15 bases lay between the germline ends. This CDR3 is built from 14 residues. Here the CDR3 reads CASSEGAQLTQQYF. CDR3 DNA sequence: TGTGCCAGCAGTGAAGGTGCCCAACTTACGCAGCAGTACTTC.

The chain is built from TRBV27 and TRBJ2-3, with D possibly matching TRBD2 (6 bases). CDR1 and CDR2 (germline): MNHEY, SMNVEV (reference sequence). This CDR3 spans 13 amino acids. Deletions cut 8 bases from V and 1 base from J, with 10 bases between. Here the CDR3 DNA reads TGTGCCAGCCGACTAGTTCGCACAGATACGCAGTATTTT. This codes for CASRLVRTDTQYF.

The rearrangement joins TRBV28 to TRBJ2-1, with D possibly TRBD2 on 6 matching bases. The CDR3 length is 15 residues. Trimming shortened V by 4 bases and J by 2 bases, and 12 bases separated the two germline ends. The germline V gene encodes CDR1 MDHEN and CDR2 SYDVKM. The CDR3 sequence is CASSSRTTPYNEQFF. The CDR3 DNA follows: TGTGCCAGCAGTTCGCGGACTACCCCCTACAATGAGCAGTTCTTC.

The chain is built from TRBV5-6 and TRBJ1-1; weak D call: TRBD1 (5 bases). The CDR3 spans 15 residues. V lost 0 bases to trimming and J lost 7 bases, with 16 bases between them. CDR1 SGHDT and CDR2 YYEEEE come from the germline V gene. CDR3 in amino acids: CASSLVWRGGVEAFF. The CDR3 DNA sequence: TGTGCCAGCAGCTTGGTCTGGAGGGGAGGGGTTGAAGCTTTCTTT. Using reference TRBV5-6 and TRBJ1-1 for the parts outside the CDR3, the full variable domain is DAGVTQSPTHLIKTRGQQVTLRCSPKSGHDTVSWYQQALGQGPQFIFQYYEEEERQRGNFPDRFSGHQFPNYSSELNVNALLLGDSALYLCASSLVWRGGVEAFFGQGTRLTVV.

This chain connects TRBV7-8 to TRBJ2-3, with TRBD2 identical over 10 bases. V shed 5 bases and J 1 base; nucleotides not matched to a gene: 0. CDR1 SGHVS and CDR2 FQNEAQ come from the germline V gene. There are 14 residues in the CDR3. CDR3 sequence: CASSGTSGTDTQYF. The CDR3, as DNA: TGTGCCAGCAGCGGGACTAGCGGCACAGATACGCAGTATTTT.

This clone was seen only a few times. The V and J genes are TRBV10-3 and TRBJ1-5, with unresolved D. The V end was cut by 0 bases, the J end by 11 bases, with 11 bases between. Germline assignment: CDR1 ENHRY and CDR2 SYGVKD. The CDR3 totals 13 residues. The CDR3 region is CAISESPIGTQHF. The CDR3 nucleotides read TGTGCCATCAGTGAGTCCCCTATAGGGACCCAGCATTTT.

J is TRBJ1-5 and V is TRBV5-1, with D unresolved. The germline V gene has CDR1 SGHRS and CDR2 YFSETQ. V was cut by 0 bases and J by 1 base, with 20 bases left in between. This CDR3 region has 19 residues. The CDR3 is CASSLVDPPVRASNQPQHF. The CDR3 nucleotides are TGCGCCAGCAGCTTGGTCGACCCGCCGGTTAGGGCGAGCAATCAGCCCCAGCATTTT.

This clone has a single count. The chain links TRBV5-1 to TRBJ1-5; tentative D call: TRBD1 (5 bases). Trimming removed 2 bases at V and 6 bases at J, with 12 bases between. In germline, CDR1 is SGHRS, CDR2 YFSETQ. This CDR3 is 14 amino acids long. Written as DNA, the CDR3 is TGCGCCAGCAGCTTCGGGGGGTGGGGTCAGCCCCAGCATTTT. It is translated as CASSFGGWGQPQHF.

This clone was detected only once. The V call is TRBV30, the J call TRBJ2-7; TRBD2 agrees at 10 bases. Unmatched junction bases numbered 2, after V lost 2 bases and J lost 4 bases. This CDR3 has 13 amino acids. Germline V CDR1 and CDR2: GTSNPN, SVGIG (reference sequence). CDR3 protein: CAWSLTSGYEQYF. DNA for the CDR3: TGTGCCTGGAGTCTGACTAGCGGGTACGAGCAGTACTTC. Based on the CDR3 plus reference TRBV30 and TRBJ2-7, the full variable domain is SQTIHQWPATLVQPVGSPLSLECTVEGTSNPNLYWYRQAAGRGLQLLFYSVGIGQISSEVPQNLSASRPQDRQFILSSKKLLLSDSGFYLCAWSLTSGYEQYFGPGTRLTVT.

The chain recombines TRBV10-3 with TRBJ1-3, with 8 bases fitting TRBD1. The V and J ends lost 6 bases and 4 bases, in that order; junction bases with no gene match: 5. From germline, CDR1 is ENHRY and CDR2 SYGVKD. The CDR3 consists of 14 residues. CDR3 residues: CAISQGARGNTIYF. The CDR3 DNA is TGTGCCATCAGCCAGGGGGCGCGGGGAAACACCATATATTTT.

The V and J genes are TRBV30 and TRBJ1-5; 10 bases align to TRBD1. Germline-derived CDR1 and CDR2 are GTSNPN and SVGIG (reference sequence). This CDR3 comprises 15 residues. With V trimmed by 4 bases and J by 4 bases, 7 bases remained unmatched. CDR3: CAWTPTGGSNQPQHF. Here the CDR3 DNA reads TGTGCCTGGACTCCGACAGGGGGCTCTAATCAGCCCCAGCATTTT.

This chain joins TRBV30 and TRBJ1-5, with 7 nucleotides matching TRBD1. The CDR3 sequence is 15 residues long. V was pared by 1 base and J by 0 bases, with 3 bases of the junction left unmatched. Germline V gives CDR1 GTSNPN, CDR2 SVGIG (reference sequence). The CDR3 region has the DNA TGTGCCTGGAGTGGGCAGGGGGATAGCAATCAGCCCCAGCATTTT. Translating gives CAWSGQGDSNQPQHF. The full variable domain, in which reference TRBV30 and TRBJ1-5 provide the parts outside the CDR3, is SQTIHQWPATLVQPVGSPLSLECTVEGTSNPNLYWYRQAAGRGLQLLFYSVGIGQISSEVPQNLSASRPQDRQFILSSKKLLLSDSGFYLCAWSGQGDSNQPQHFGDGTRLSIL.

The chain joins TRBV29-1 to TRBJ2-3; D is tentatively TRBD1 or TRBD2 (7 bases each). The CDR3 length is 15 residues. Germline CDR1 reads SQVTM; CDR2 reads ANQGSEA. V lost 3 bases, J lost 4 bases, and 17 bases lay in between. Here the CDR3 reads CSVEESGGGPDTQYF. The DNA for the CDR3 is TGCAGCGTTGAGGAGTCAGGGGGAGGGCCAGATACGCAGTATTTT.

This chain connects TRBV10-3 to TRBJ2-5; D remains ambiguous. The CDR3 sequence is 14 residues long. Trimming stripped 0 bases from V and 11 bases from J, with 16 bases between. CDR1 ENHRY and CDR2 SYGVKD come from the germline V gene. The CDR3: CAISESTLGQAQYF. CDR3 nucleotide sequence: TGTGCCATCAGTGAGTCGACTCTCGGGCAGGCTCAGTACTTC.

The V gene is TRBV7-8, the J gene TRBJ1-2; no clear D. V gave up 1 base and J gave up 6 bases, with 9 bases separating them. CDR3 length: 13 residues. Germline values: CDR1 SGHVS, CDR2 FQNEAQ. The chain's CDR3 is CASSLGPSDGYTF. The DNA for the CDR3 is TGTGCCAGCAGCTTAGGCCCGAGTGATGGCTACACCTTC.

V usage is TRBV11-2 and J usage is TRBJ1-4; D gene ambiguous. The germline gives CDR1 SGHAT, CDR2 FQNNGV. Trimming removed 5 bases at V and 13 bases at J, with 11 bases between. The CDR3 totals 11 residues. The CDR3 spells CASSQEGRLFF. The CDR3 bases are TGTGCCAGCAGCCAAGAGGGCAGACTGTTTTTT.

DNA for the CDR3: TGCAGCGTTCGTCGAACCGGGGAGCTGTTTTTT. It encodes CSVRRTGELFF. This chain joins TRBV29-1 and TRBJ2-2, with D uncertain. This CDR3 region has 11 residues. Between the trimmed V and J ends, which lost 5 bases and 5 bases, there was a span of 6 bases. Germline V lookup: CDR1 SQVTM, CDR2 ANQGSEA.

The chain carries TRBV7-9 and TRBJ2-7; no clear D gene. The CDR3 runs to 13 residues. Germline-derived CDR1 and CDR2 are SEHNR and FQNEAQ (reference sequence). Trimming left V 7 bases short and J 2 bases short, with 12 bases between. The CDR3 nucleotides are TGTGCCAGCAACCCTATACGGGCCTACGAGCAGTACTTC. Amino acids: CASNPIRAYEQYF.

The chain's CDR3 is CASSLTENQPQHF. The CDR3, as DNA: TGTGCCAGCAGTTTAACGGAGAATCAGCCCCAGCATTTT. The rearrangement joins TRBV6-5 to TRBJ1-5, with D hard to call. Trimming removed 4 bases from V and 4 bases from J, with 8 bases in between. CDR1 MNHEY and CDR2 SVGAGI come from the germline V gene. The CDR3 is 13 residues long.

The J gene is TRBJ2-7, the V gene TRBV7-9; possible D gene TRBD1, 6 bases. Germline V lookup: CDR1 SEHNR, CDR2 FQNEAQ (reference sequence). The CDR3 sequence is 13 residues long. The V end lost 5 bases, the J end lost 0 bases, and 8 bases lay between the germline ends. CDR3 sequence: CASSLDSSYEQYF. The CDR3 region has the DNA TGTGCCAGCAGCCTGGACAGCTCCTACGAGCAGTACTTC.

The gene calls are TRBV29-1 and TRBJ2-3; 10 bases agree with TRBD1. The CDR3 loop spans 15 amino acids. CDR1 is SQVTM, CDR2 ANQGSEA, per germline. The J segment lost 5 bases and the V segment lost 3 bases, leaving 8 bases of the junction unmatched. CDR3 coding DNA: TGCAGCGTTGAGAGGCGACAGGGGGCCGGAGATACGCAGTATTTT. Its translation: CSVERRQGAGDTQYF.

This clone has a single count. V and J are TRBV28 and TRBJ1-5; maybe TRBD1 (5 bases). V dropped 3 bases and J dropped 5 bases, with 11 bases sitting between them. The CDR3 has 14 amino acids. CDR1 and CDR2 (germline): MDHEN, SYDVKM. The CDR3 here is CASSLPGHYQPQHF. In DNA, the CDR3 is TGTGCCAGCAGTTTGCCCGGACATTATCAGCCCCAGCATTTT.

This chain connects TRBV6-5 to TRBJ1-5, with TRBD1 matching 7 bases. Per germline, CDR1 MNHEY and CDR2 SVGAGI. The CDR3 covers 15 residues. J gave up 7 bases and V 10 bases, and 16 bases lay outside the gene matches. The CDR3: CATKGAGSIGQPQHF. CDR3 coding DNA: TGTGCCACCAAGGGGGCAGGGAGCATTGGGCAGCCCCAGCATTTT.